This T cell receptor (beta chain) appears in the sequencing data of a study of regulatory T cells in long-lasting Graves disease (TCRdb year 2021). Looking at the study overall: Antithyroid drugs had been taken for less than 3 months by newly diagnosed Graves' disease patients. Peripheral blood TCR sequencing and RNA sequencing compared persistent Graves' disease patients with newly diagnosed Graves' disease patients. The study took place in China and was registered as a clinical trial. TCR sequencing covered some 13 persistent and roughly 20 newly diagnosed Graves' disease patients, around 33 samples in total. The paper as a whole reports these results and caveats: Sequencing and analysis were restricted to the TCR beta chain. Lower TCR Shannon entropy and fewer highly expanded clones were observed in persistent Graves' disease patients than in newly diagnosed patients, which suggested clonal expansion. Persistent patients shared more public clonotypes among themselves (over 2,500) than newly diagnosed patients did (nearly 1,000). The authors noted that the small sample size was a limitation that may lower accuracy. Preferential use of TRBV28, TRBJ1-2 and TRBJ2-5 was observed in persistent disease, whereas TRBV20-1 and TRBJ2-1 were favored in newly diagnosed disease. Peripheral blood alone was examined, since thyroid tissue, which constituted the primary lesion, could not be accessed.

Per the germline V gene, MDHEN is the CDR1 and SYDVKM is the CDR2. Counted from cysteine to phenylalanine, this CDR3 has 17 amino acids. This entry keeps only the CDR3 DNA: 51 bases, framed from base 1. V ends up 6 bases short and J 2 bases short, with an unmatched junction base count of 10. Library creation used multiplex PCR. Instrument on record: Illumina HiSeq 4000. iRepertoire HTBI primers and Arm-PCR amplification of CDR3 regions were used to construct TCR beta libraries. Before sequencing, the PCR products underwent gel purification. The paper's processing steps were these. A total of 62 TRBV and some 15 TRBJ segments were identified across samples and were used for gene usage analysis of CDR3 amino acid clonotypes. COPE and FqMerger were used to merge filtered high-quality paired reads into contigs. Contigs were aligned with BLAST to IMGT TRBV, TRBD and TRBJ reference genes, and CDR3 was defined per IMGT. Highly expanded clones were defined as clonotypes with a frequency above 0.1%. Shannon entropy was used to measure repertoire diversity, and the Gini coefficient was used to measure V-J evenness. A clonotype found in more than one individual was treated as public. TCRdb reran the public reads through fastp at Q25 and MiXCR, keeping productive beta chains. Merged by CDR3 protein, the rows form single entries marked with the most common genes and DNA. These V and J calls derive from TCRdb rather than the authors' analysis. Here the sample has roughly 510,000 distinct CDR3 sequences; 15% to 20% occur a single time. The ten largest clones represent about 12% of the sample.

Ten or more counts support this clonotype. There is no known antigen for this receptor. No much larger clonotype is one base removed from it; base qualities were not supplied. This specimen's time point label, per the study, means: newly diagnosed GD, antithyroid drugs for less than 3 months. For both TCR sequencing and RNA sequencing, RNA was extracted from PBMCs using TRIzol. Graves' disease was diagnosed according to American Thyroid Association guidelines. Patients for the study were recruited at an endocrinology department in Xi'an, China. Each patient gave 7.5 to 10 milliliters of peripheral blood, collected in an EDTA anticoagulant tube. Ficoll Paque Plus density gradient separation was used to isolate PBMCs, and no further T cell sorting was done. RNA quality was checked with an Agilent 2100 Bioanalyzer and agarose gel, and concentration with a NanoDrop 2000. These same records also appear under a second study, on T cells in Graves' hyperthyroidism and ophthalmopathy. As that second study puts it: Stable Graves' hyperthyroidism was defined as the absence of progression to ophthalmopathy over 18 months of follow-up. Hyperthyroidism patients were aged 18 to 65 years and newly diagnosed, with disease duration of less than 2 months. Exclusion was applied to patients with uncontrolled infections, other autoimmune diseases, pregnancy or lactation. Diagnoses relied on clinical symptoms, serum thyroxine and TRAb, thyroid ultrasound and orbital computed tomography. The first round of RT-PCR for the TCR CDR3 was performed with the HTBI primer set and the Qiagen OneStep RT-PCR kit. Most expanded thyroid clonotypes (frequency above 0.001) were also detected in blood, a finding suggesting that blood repertoires may reflect thyroid immune responses. In cross-validation, a model built on a 13 V-J signature told ophthalmopathy apart from stable hyperthyroidism with just under 90% sensitivity and roughly 83% specificity, and in testing the same model reached 80%/75%. In validation, the model predicted progression to ophthalmopathy a median of approximately 6.6 months before onset, with about 70% sensitivity and roughly 72% specificity. To identify TCR V-J signatures that set the groups apart, the researchers used a discovery cohort of 100 patients, made up of some 41 with Graves' ophthalmopathy and about 55 with stable Graves' hyperthyroidism. Prospective prediction of ophthalmopathy was tested in an independent validation cohort of approximately 19 hyperthyroidism patients and some 17 patients who later progressed to ophthalmopathy. The roughly 91 discovery patients were randomly split 7:3 into training and test sets. Thyroid tissue and blood T-cell repertoires from several Graves' hyperthyroidism patients were also compared in the study. After sampling, hyperthyroidism patients received methimazole starting at 30 mg daily, and ophthalmopathy patients received high-dose intravenous methylprednisolone. The libraries were constructed in a second round of multiplex PCR and then size-selected and purified. Sequencing of the libraries was done on an Illumina HiSeq2000 using paired-end 100 bp reads. SOAPnuke was used to process the raw data, throwing out any read that contained adapters or uncalled bases, had a mean Phred below 15, or lacked an exact constant-primer or identifier match. High-quality paired reads were merged with COPE v1.2.5, and unique nucleotide sequences were defined as clonotypes. MiTCR v1.1 was used to align clonotypes to the IMGT TRBV, TRBD and TRBJ reference segments. The analysis was restricted to V-J combinations with a frequency above 0.0001, which together covered roughly 99% of the repertoires. The TCS score was defined as F50 (clonal expansion) divided by E x V (chaos), with BLOSUM62-based TCRdist calculated between CDR3 peptides within each V-J. Welch's t-statistics and random forest reduced 500 to 650 V-J features to 10 to 15, which were used in a naive Bayes classifier (R e1071). Sample size was not statistically predetermined, and investigators were not blinded to group allocation. The paper describes TCR Vbeta CDR3 sequencing of around 130 peripheral blood samples, made up of under 50 ophthalmopathy patients, around 78 hyperthyroidism patients and about 17 progressor patients.

The sequence joins TRBV28 to TRBJ2-6; TRBD1 matches 7 bases in the middle. The receptor was isolated from a man younger than 35 with Graves disease. Donor details come from another sample of the same person, matched by shared clones. The source material was peripheral blood mononuclear cells (PBMCs), sampled at new diagnosis, from a patient treated with antithyroid drugs. The CDR3 here reads CASRAETGRAGANVLTF. The nucleotide sequence reads TGTGCCAGCAGGGCCGAGACAGGGCGGGCTGGGGCCAACGTCCTGACTTTC. With all but the CDR3 taken from the reference TRBV28 and TRBJ2-6 genes, the full variable domain is: DVKVTQSSRYLVKRTGEKVFLECVQDMDHENMFWYRQDPGLGLRLIYFSYDVKMKEKGDIPEGYSVSREKKERFSLILESASTNQTSMYLCASRAETGRAGANVLTFGAGSRLTVL.